Listed below are T cell receptor beta chains from one sample, sequenced in a study of shared clonotypes between healthy human individuals. Libraries were prepared by immunoSEQ multiplex PCR; TCRdb keeps only in-frame clonotypes and omits some of them. There are around 1.9 million clones in the sample; just under 95% occur only once, and about 1.7% lies in the top ten. Sequenced material: naive CD8+ T cells from PBMCs. Every receptor here comes from a man aged 18 to 35 in good health. Some clones in this sample may be carry-over from other donors' samples. Each CDR3 is given with its conserved first and last residue. The order of the fields is J gene, D gene, clone size, V gene, CDR3 DNA, CDR3 protein. The D gene is left open where the match is weak. Expanded clones are given a class, and other clones once, few, many or no size at all.

J: TRBJ1-1
D: -
size: -
V: TRBV4-1
DNA: TGCGCCAGCAGCCAAGAAGGCGACGTGAACACTGAAGCTTTCTTT
CDR3: CASSQEGDVNTEAFF

J: TRBJ2-7
D: TRBD2
size: -
V: TRBV14
DNA: TGTGCCAGCAGCCCGGGACTAGCGCCATCCTACGAGCAGTACTTC
CDR3: CASSPGLAPSYEQYF

J: TRBJ1-4
D: -
size: -
V: TRBV9
DNA: TGTGCCAGCAGCGCCGATTTGGGAGGTGCTAATGAAAAACTGTTTTTT
CDR3: CASSADLGGANEKLFF

J: TRBJ2-7
D: -
size: -
V: TRBV7-8
DNA: TGTGCCAGCAGCTTAGAAACCCGGGGGGAGCAGTACTTC
CDR3: CASSLETRGEQYF

J: TRBJ2-1
D: TRBD2
size: -
V: TRBV4-3
DNA: TGCGCCAGCAGCCAAGAGGCCCTAGCGGGAGGCCACTCATACAATGAGCAGTTCTTC
CDR3: CASSQEALAGGHSYNEQFF

J: TRBJ2-1
D: TRBD2
size: -
V: TRBV19
DNA: TGTGCCAGTAGCAGGGAGCGGGGGCCCCGGGGAAATGAGCAGTTCTTC
CDR3: CASSRERGPRGNEQFF

J: TRBJ2-1
D: -
size: -
V: TRBV27
DNA: TGTGCCAGCAGCCGAATAAAGGTCGGCGGCTCCTACAATGAGCAGTTCTTC
CDR3: CASSRIKVGGSYNEQFF

J: TRBJ2-7
D: TRBD2
size: once
V: TRBV6-5
DNA: TGTGCCGGCAGTTACTCGATTACGGGACTAGGGGAGCAGTACTTC
CDR3: CAGSYSITGLGEQYF

J: TRBJ2-7
D: -
size: -
V: TRBV11-2
DNA: TGTGCCAGCAGCTTTTCGGGGGCGAATAACGAGCAGTACTTC
CDR3: CASSFSGANNEQYF

J: TRBJ2-1
D: -
size: -
V: TRBV28
DNA: TGTGCCAGCGGGGTCTCGGGCAACTCCTACAATGAGCAGTTCTTC
CDR3: CASGVSGNSYNEQFF

J: TRBJ2-7
D: -
size: -
V: TRBV5-1
DNA: TGCGCCAGCAGCTTCGGAGTAAGCGAGCAGTACTTC
CDR3: CASSFGVSEQYF

J: TRBJ2-2
D: TRBD1
size: -
V: TRBV19
DNA: TGTGCCAGTAGGCCGGGACAGTACACCGGGGAGCTGTTTTTT
CDR3: CASRPGQYTGELFF

J: TRBJ1-5
D: -
size: -
V: TRBV28
DNA: TGTGCCAGCAGTCCCGCGGTTCAGCCCCAGCATTTT
CDR3: CASSPAVQPQHF

J: TRBJ2-1
D: -
size: -
V: TRBV6-1
DNA: TGTGCCAGCAGTGAAGTCGATGAGCAGTTCTTC
CDR3: CASSEVDEQFF

J: TRBJ1-5
D: -
size: -
V: TRBV4-3
DNA: TGCGCCAGCAGCCAAGAAAAGAGCAATCAGCCCCAGCATTTT
CDR3: CASSQEKSNQPQHF

J: TRBJ1-3
D: -
size: -
V: TRBV7-8
DNA: TGTGCCAGCAGCTTAGGCGGACTCTTCAACACCATATATTTT
CDR3: CASSLGGLFNTIYF

J: TRBJ2-7
D: -
size: -
V: TRBV28
DNA: TGTGCCAGCAGGTCCAGGGAAACCTACGAGCAGTACTTC
CDR3: CASRSRETYEQYF

J: TRBJ2-2
D: -
size: -
V: TRBV9
DNA: TGTGCCAGCAGCCCCCGGGACATAACGAACACCGGGGAGCTGTTTTTT
CDR3: CASSPRDITNTGELFF

J: TRBJ2-1
D: TRBD1
size: -
V: TRBV10-2
DNA: TGCGCCAGCAGTGGGACAGGTCCCTACTACAATGAGCAGTTCTTC
CDR3: CASSGTGPYYNEQFF

J: TRBJ2-5
D: TRBD2
size: -
V: TRBV7-2
DNA: TGTGCCAGCGAGACTAGCGAGTCCCAGTACTTC
CDR3: CASETSESQYF

J: TRBJ2-7
D: TRBD2
size: once
V: TRBV7-8
DNA: TGTGCCAGCAGCCATACTAGCGGGGGCTACGAGCAGTACTTC
CDR3: CASSHTSGGYEQYF

J: TRBJ2-7
D: TRBD1
size: -
V: TRBV11-2
DNA: TGTGCCAGCAGCTGGGACAGGGGGCAAACCTACGAGCAGTACTTC
CDR3: CASSWDRGQTYEQYF

J: TRBJ2-7
D: -
size: -
V: TRBV4-2
DNA: TGTGCCAGCAGCCTCTACCCGGGGGACGAGCAGTACTTC
CDR3: CASSLYPGDEQYF

J: TRBJ2-3
D: -
size: -
V: TRBV2
DNA: TGTGCCAGCAGTGAACGAAGTGCAGATACGCAGTATTTT
CDR3: CASSERSADTQYF

J: TRBJ2-3
D: TRBD2
size: once
V: TRBV9
DNA: TGTGCCAGCAGCGATACGGGAGGGACAGATACGCAGTATTTT
CDR3: CASSDTGGTDTQYF

J: TRBJ1-5
D: -
size: -
V: TRBV7-9
DNA: TGTGCCAGCAGCTTAGGTGATCAGCCCCAGCATTTT
CDR3: CASSLGDQPQHF

J: TRBJ2-1
D: TRBD1
size: -
V: TRBV4-1
DNA: TGCGCCAGCAGCCTCCGGACAGGGACGGGCAATGAGCAGTTCTTC
CDR3: CASSLRTGTGNEQFF

J: TRBJ1-5
D: -
size: -
V: TRBV19
DNA: TGTGCCAGTAGTGCCTGGACACTAACAGGCAATCAGCCCCAGCATTTT
CDR3: CASSAWTLTGNQPQHF

J: TRBJ2-1
D: -
size: -
V: TRBV7-2
DNA: TGTGCCAGCAGCCCGGGACTCCGTCTCAATGAGCAGTTCTTC
CDR3: CASSPGLRLNEQFF

J: TRBJ2-2
D: -
size: -
V: TRBV19
DNA: TGTGCCAGTAGTACCACTCGGACCCATCATTACACCGGGGAGCTGTTTTTT
CDR3: CASSTTRTHHYTGELFF

J: TRBJ2-5
D: -
size: once
V: TRBV9
DNA: TGTGCCAGCAGCGTAGCTAAAGAGGGGAGAGAGACCCAGTACTTC
CDR3: CASSVAKEGRETQYF

J: TRBJ2-3
D: -
size: -
V: TRBV7-9
DNA: TGTGCCAGCAGCTTAGGGCAGCTCAGACCAACTAGCACAGATACGCAGTATTTT
CDR3: CASSLGQLRPTSTDTQYF

J: TRBJ2-1
D: TRBD2
size: -
V: TRBV5-1
DNA: TGCGCCAGCAGCCAAGACCCCCTAGCGGGAGATGGCGATGAGCAGTTCTTC
CDR3: CASSQDPLAGDGDEQFF

J: TRBJ2-3
D: TRBD2
size: once
V: TRBV27
DNA: TGTGCCAGCAGTTTGGGACTAGCAATAACAGATACGCAGTATTTT
CDR3: CASSLGLAITDTQYF